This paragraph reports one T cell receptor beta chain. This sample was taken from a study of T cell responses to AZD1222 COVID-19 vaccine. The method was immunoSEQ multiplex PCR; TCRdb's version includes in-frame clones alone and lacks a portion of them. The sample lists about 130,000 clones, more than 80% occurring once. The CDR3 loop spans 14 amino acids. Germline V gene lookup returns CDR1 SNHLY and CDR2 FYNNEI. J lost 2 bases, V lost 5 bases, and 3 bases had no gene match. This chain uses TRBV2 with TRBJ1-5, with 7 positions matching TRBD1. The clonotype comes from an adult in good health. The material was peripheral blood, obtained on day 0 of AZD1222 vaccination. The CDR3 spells CASSTDRGNQPQHF. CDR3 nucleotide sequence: TGTGCCAGCAGTACCGACAGGGGCAATCAGCCCCAGCATTTT.